The 8 T cell receptor beta chains listed next were all sequenced from one sample in a study of resident and recirculating memory T cells in vitiligo. Using immunoSEQ multiplex PCR, the repertoire was profiled, and TCRdb retains in-frame clones only, with some absent. The table has around 78,000 clones, roughly nine tenths seen once. The source material was blood. The receptor set was obtained from a male donor with vitiligo.

The V call is TRBV18, the J call TRBJ2-2, with D tentatively TRBD2 (6 bases). Germline V gene sequence: CDR1 KGHSH, CDR2 LQKENI. The V gene lost 6 bases and the J gene lost 0 bases, with 14 bases spanning the gap. CDR3 length: 16 amino acids. The chain's CDR3 is CASSSTGTSNTGELFF. The CDR3 DNA follows: TGTGCCAGCTCGTCAACCGGGACTTCGAACACCGGGGAGCTGTTTTTT.

The V call is TRBV5-4, the J call TRBJ2-5; perhaps TRBD2 as D (6 bases). With 4 bases removed from V and 4 bases from J, the gap between germline ends came to 29 bases. This CDR3 has 19 residues. CDR1 is SGHNT, CDR2 YYREEE, per germline (reference sequence). The CDR3 here is CASSPLAPSSAGILETQYF. Here the CDR3 DNA reads TGTGCCAGCAGCCCCTTGGCCCCATCTAGCGCGGGTATCCTAGAGACCCAGTACTTC.

The chain links TRBV10-3 to TRBJ1-1; 7 positions match TRBD1. With V trimmed by 6 bases and J by 6 bases, 7 bases remained unmatched. Germline values: CDR1 ENHRY, CDR2 SYGVKD. The CDR3 sequence is 13 residues long. The CDR3 DNA follows: TGTGCCATCAGAGACAGGGATGTCGCTGAAGCTTTCTTT. Its translation: CAIRDRDVAEAFF.

V and J are TRBV10-3 and TRBJ2-1, with TRBD2 matching over 7 bases. The CDR3 runs 15 residues. Germline CDR1 is ENHRY and CDR2 is SYGVKD. Trimming took 3 bases from V and 4 from J; bases not matched to a gene: 6. The CDR3 DNA sequence: TGTGCCATCAGTGATGGGGGGGGATATTACAATGAGCAGTTCTTC. Amino acids: CAISDGGGYYNEQFF.

The gene calls are TRBV2 and TRBJ2-7; 9 bases match TRBD1. The CDR3 length is 13 residues. CDR1 and CDR2 (germline): SNHLY, FYNNEI. Unmatched junction bases numbered 11, after V lost 5 bases and J lost 12 bases. Here the CDR3 reads CASSPGQGSLRYF. The CDR3 nucleotides are TGTGCCAGCAGTCCGGGACAGGGCTCGTTGCGGTACTTC.

The chain uses TRBV7-2 and TRBJ1-2; perhaps TRBD1 as D (6 bases). This CDR3 has 13 residues. Deletions cut 2 bases from V and 5 bases from J, with 9 bases between. Per the germline V gene, CDR1 is SGHTA and CDR2 is FQGNSA. CDR3 nucleotides: TGTGCCAGCAGCTTAACCACAGGGTATGGCTACACCTTC. This sequence encodes CASSLTTGYGYTF.

V gene TRBV19 combines with J gene TRBJ1-2, with D possibly TRBD1 on 6 matching bases. The germline gives CDR1 LNHDA, CDR2 SQIVND (reference sequence). This CDR3 contains 14 residues. The V gene lost 7 bases and the J gene lost 7 bases, with 19 bases spanning the gap. CDR3 region: CASTPNHGGAGYTF. The CDR3 nucleotides are TGTGCCAGTACTCCGAACCACGGGGGGGCTGGCTACACCTTC.

The chain uses TRBV4-2 and TRBJ2-2; 10 bases are a match to TRBD1. The CDR3 loop spans 16 amino acids. J was trimmed by 1 base and V by 4 bases; bases with no gene match: 3. Germline V gene data show CDR1 as LGHNA and CDR2 as YNFKEQ. Here the CDR3 DNA reads TGTGCCAGCAGCCCCCGGGACAGGGGGAACACCGGGGAGCTGTTTTTT. This codes for CASSPRDRGNTGELFF.